The entry below describes one T cell receptor beta chain. The data derive from a study of cytomegalovirus exposure and HLA in healthy donors. Germline V gives CDR1 SGDLS, CDR2 YYNGEE. The germline V and J ends were trimmed by 0 bases and 6 bases, with 10 bases remaining between them. This CDR3 has 14 amino acids. Researchers ran the PCR with 60 Vbeta and 13 Jbeta primers. The method was immunoSEQ multiplex PCR; TCRdb's version includes in-frame clones alone and lacks a portion of them. This table has about 140,000 clones, around 79% appearing once. The chain has TRBV9 and TRBJ2-1; D perhaps matches TRBD1 (6 bases). This TCR was sampled from a female donor in good health and CMV-seronegative. Sequencing was done on a sample of PBMCs. The CDR3 coding sequence is TGTGCCAGCAGCGTAGTGGGGGCGGTCAATGAGCAGTTCTTC. This gives the protein CASSVVGAVNEQFF.